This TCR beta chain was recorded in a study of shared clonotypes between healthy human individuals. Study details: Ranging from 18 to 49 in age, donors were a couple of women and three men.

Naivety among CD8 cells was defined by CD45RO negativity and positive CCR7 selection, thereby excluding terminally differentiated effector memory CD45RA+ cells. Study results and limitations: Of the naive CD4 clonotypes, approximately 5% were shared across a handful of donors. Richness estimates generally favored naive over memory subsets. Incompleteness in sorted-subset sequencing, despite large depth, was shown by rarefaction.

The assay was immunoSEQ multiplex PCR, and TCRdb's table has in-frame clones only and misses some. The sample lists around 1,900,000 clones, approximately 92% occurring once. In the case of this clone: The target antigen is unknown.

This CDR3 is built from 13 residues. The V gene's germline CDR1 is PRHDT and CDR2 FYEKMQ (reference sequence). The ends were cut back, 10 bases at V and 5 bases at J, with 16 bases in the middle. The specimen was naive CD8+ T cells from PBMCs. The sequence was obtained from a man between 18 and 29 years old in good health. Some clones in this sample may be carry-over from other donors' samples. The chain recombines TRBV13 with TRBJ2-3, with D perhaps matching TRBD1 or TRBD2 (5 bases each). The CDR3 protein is CATEGPGGDTQYF. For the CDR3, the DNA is TGTGCCACCGAGGGGCCCGGAGGAGATACGCAGTATTTT. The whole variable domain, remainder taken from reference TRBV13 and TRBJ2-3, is AAGVIQSPRHLIKEKRETATLKCYPIPRHDTVYWYQQGPGQDPQFLISFYEKMQSDKGSIPDRFSAQQFSDYHSELNMSSLELGDSALYFCATEGPGGDTQYFGPGTRLTVL.